These 10 T cell receptor beta chains were all obtained from the same sample, sequenced in a study of shared clonotypes between healthy human individuals. This table comes from immunoSEQ multiplex PCR, and its TCRdb copy is limited to in-frame clones, with some not included. The sample consists of a few million clones, over 90% of them appearing once. The sequenced sample was naive CD4+ T cells from PBMCs. Subset reported: CD45RA+ positively selected. Every receptor here comes from a man younger than 35 in good health. Some clones in this sample may be carry-over from other donors' samples.

This chain uses TRBV7-2 with TRBJ2-5; D gene ambiguous. The CDR3 totals 17 residues. Trimming stripped 2 bases from V and 5 bases from J, with 21 bases between. The germline CDR1 and CDR2 sequences are SGHTA and FQGNSA. The CDR3 bases are TGTGCCAGCAGCTTAAAGTCGGGCAGCGTTGAACACGAGACCCAGTACTTC. Protein sequence: CASSLKSGSVEHETQYF.

The rearrangement links TRBV27 to TRBJ1-2; the match to TRBD1 covers 7 bases. This CDR3 has 14 amino acids. CDR1 MNHEY and CDR2 SMNVEV come from the germline V gene (reference sequence). The V segment lost 5 bases and the J segment 2 bases; nucleotides outside the gene matches: 5. CDR3 loop: CASSRSGQNYGYTF. CDR3 sequence (DNA): TGTGCCAGCAGTAGGTCGGGACAGAACTATGGCTACACCTTC.

The chain joins TRBV28 to TRBJ2-7, with 8 bases identical to TRBD2. Germline V gene lookup returns CDR1 MDHEN and CDR2 SYDVKM. The CDR3 covers 16 residues. Trimming at V came to 7 bases and at J to 1 base, leaving 12 bases not matched to a gene. The CDR3 loop is CASNPAPGGGSYEQYF. The CDR3 DNA reads TGTGCCAGCAACCCCGCGCCGGGGGGGGGTTCCTACGAGCAGTACTTC.

In DNA, the CDR3 is TGTGCCAGCAGCCCGCGACTAGCGGGAGAGACCGGGGAGCTGTTTTTT. It specifies CASSPRLAGETGELFF. The chain recombines TRBV11-2 with TRBJ2-2; 12 nucleotides line up with TRBD2. J was trimmed by 5 bases and V by 5 bases; bases with no gene match: 6. Per germline, CDR1 SGHAT and CDR2 FQNNGV. This CDR3 region has 16 residues.

The gene calls are TRBV6-5 and TRBJ2-7; D ambiguous. The germline V gene encodes CDR1 MNHEY and CDR2 SVGAGI. The V end lost 5 bases, the J end lost 4 bases, and 18 bases lay between the germline ends. The CDR3 contains 15 residues. CDR3 bases: TGTGCCAGCAGTCGTCCAAGGGTACAGAAGTACGAGCAGTACTTC. Residues: CASSRPRVQKYEQYF.

The chain combines TRBV6-1 with TRBJ2-2; D ambiguous. V was cut by 11 bases and J by 1 base, with 14 bases left in between. This CDR3 spans 14 amino acids. Germline assignment: CDR1 MNHNS and CDR2 SASEGT. CDR3 nucleotide sequence: TGTGCCGGGCGCAGGAAAATGAACACCGGGGAGCTGTTTTTT. It translates to CAGRRKMNTGELFF.

CDR3: CASSVGVGGYNEQFF. The CDR3 DNA reads as TGTGCCAGCAGCGTGGGAGTAGGGGGCTACAATGAGCAGTTCTTC. The chain has TRBV9 and TRBJ2-1, with D maybe TRBD1 (6 bases). V lost 2 bases, J lost 3 bases, and 12 bases lay in between. The CDR3 runs 15 residues. Germline assignment: CDR1 SGDLS and CDR2 YYNGEE.

The chain has TRBV7-2 and TRBJ2-1; 10 nucleotides match TRBD1. Germline CDR1 SGHTA, CDR2 FQGNSA. J gave up 9 bases and V 5 bases, and 10 bases lay outside the gene matches. The CDR3 covers 15 residues. Here the CDR3 DNA reads TGTGCCAGCAGCGGGAGGGACAGGGGTACGGGTGAGCAGTTCTTC. Translation gives CASSGRDRGTGEQFF.

The chain recombines TRBV7-3 with TRBJ2-1; 10 nucleotides agree with TRBD2. Looked up from germline, CDR1 is SGHTA and CDR2 is FQGTGA. V gave up 5 bases and J gave up 10 bases; unmatched junction bases: 11. The CDR3 is 15 residues long. The CDR3, as DNA: TGTGCCAGCAGCCCCCGTAGCGGGAGGCCCAGCGAGCAGTTCTTC. Translating gives CASSPRSGRPSEQFF.

V usage is TRBV5-1 and J usage is TRBJ1-2; 8 bases fit TRBD1. This CDR3 comprises 14 residues. V shed 4 bases and J 6 bases; nucleotides not matched to a gene: 8. The germline gives CDR1 SGHRS, CDR2 YFSETQ. The CDR3 region is CASSTGGRYDGYTF. CDR3 coding DNA: TGCGCCAGCAGCACAGGGGGGCGTTATGATGGCTACACCTTC.